One sample yielded the 25 T cell receptor beta chains listed below, sequenced in a study of blood T cell repertoires in COVID-19. Clones were read by immunoSEQ multiplex PCR, and TCRdb kept only the in-frame ones, dropping some. The sample includes tens of thousands of clones, just over 85% seen only once; the top ten take around 30%. Specimen: peripheral blood. These receptor sequences come from a human donor in a cohort sampled during active COVID-19.

The V and J genes are TRBV20-1 and TRBJ2-3; 9 bases match TRBD1. The germline V gene encodes CDR1 DFQATT and CDR2 SNEGSKA (reference sequence). V lost 3 bases, J lost 4 bases, and 5 bases stayed unmatched. This CDR3 spans 14 amino acids. CDR3 protein: CSASDRGSADTQYF. DNA for the CDR3: TGCAGTGCTAGTGACAGGGGGTCGGCAGATACGCAGTATTTT.

The chain joins TRBV15 to TRBJ1-4; 9 nucleotides match TRBD1. The V gene's germline CDR1 is LNHNV and CDR2 YYDKDF (reference sequence). The CDR3 totals 14 residues. Germline trimming cut 3 bases from V and 8 bases from J; bases unmatched to any gene: 4. The CDR3 protein is CATSRGQGNEKLFF. The CDR3, as DNA: TGTGCCACCAGCAGGGGACAGGGCAACGAAAAACTGTTTTTT.

V and J are TRBV28 and TRBJ1-2, with 7 bases identical to TRBD1. The CDR3 extends over 14 amino acids. Unmatched junction bases numbered 5, after V lost 7 bases and J lost 0 bases. Per the germline V gene, CDR1 is MDHEN and CDR2 is SYDVKM. The CDR3 region is CASNWDSTNYGYTF. The CDR3 bases are TGTGCCAGCAATTGGGACAGCACTAACTATGGCTACACCTTC.

V is TRBV20-1 and J is TRBJ1-3, with 8 bases lining up with TRBD1. The V gene end was trimmed by 3 bases and the J gene end by 4 bases; junction bases not matched to a gene: 17. There are 18 residues in the CDR3. Germline V CDR1 and CDR2: DFQATT, SNEGSKA (reference sequence). This chain's CDR3 is CSASGSSTPGQVGNTIYF. CDR3 coding DNA: TGCAGTGCTAGTGGGTCATCAACTCCGGGACAGGTGGGAAACACCATATATTTT.

The CDR3 spells CASSRAGDPGDTQYF. CDR3 DNA: TGTGCCAGCAGCCGAGCGGGAGACCCGGGAGATACGCAGTATTTT. The chain joins TRBV4-2 to TRBJ2-3; 8 bases fit TRBD2. This CDR3 has 15 residues. Looked up from germline, CDR1 is LGHNA and CDR2 is YNFKEQ. The V and J ends lost 4 bases and 5 bases, in that order; junction bases with no gene match: 8.

This clone was seen more than once but under ten times. The rearrangement joins TRBV10-3 to TRBJ1-4; 8 bases align to TRBD1. This CDR3 contains 12 residues. CDR1 and CDR2 from the germline V gene are ENHRY and SYGVKD. CDR3 amino acids: CATGTGGEKLFF. CDR3 coding DNA: TGTGCTACCGGGACAGGTGGGGAAAAACTGTTTTTT.

This clone was seen only once. V usage is TRBV5-5 and J usage is TRBJ1-1; TRBD1 is a possible D gene (6 bases). The CDR3 is 15 residues long. Trimming stripped 0 bases from V and 7 bases from J, with 16 bases between. Germline-derived CDR1 and CDR2 are SGHKS and YYEKEE (reference sequence). CDR3 sequence: CASSLAGQLFYEAFF. In DNA, the CDR3 is TGTGCCAGCAGCTTGGCAGGACAGCTTTTCTATGAAGCTTTCTTT.

The V call is TRBV30, the J call TRBJ1-1; 8 bases are a match to TRBD1. The length of the CDR3 is 14 residues. Unmatched junction bases numbered 6, after V lost 2 bases and J lost 4 bases. Germline loops: CDR1 GTSNPN, CDR2 SVGIG (reference sequence). CDR3 loop: CAWSSLQGGTEAFF. The CDR3 DNA reads as TGTGCCTGGAGTTCATTACAGGGGGGCACTGAAGCTTTCTTT.

The rearrangement uses TRBV14 and TRBJ2-7; D may be TRBD2 (5 bases). This CDR3 contains 16 residues. Germline lookup yields CDR1 SGHDN and CDR2 FVKESK. Trimming cost V 9 bases and J 0 bases, with 21 bases left between them. The CDR3 nucleotides read TGTGCCAGAAAAGCGACTGGCACTAGACACTCCTACGAGCAGTACTTC. The encoded protein is CARKATGTRHSYEQYF. Full variable domain (missing parts from reference TRBV14 and TRBJ2-7): EAGVTQFPSHSVIEKGQTVTLRCDPISGHDNLYWYRRVMGKEIKFLLHFVKESKQDESGMPNNRFLAERTGGTYSTLKVQPAELEDSGVYFCARKATGTRHSYEQYFGPGTRLTVT.

The chain combines TRBV14 with TRBJ2-5; 15 nucleotides line up with TRBD2. The ends lost 3 bases at V and 4 bases at J; junction bases unmatched: 3. This CDR3 is built from 16 residues. Germline CDR1 reads SGHDN; CDR2 reads FVKESK. The DNA of the CDR3 is TGTGCCAGCAGCCACCAGGGACTAGCGGGAGGAGAGACCCAGTACTTC. It yields the protein CASSHQGLAGGETQYF.

The chain uses TRBV18 and TRBJ2-1; the match to TRBD2 covers 12 bases. This CDR3 is built from 17 residues. The germline gives CDR1 KGHSH, CDR2 LQKENI. The ends lost 1 base at V and 1 base at J; junction bases unmatched: 2. The CDR3 DNA reads as TGTGCCAGCTCACCACTGACTAGCGGGGGATCCTACAATGAGCAGTTCTTC. Residues: CASSPLTSGGSYNEQFF. The full variable domain, completed using reference TRBV18 and TRBJ2-1, is NAGVMQNPRHLVRRRGQEARLRCSPMKGHSHVYWYRQLPEEGLKFMVYLQKENIIDESGMPKERFSAEFPKEGPSILRIQQVVRGDSAAYFCASSPLTSGGSYNEQFFGPGTRLTVL.

This clone has just one count. The chain employs TRBV4-1 and TRBJ1-3; D not resolved. CDR3 size: 20 residues. Germline V gives CDR1 MGHRA, CDR2 YSYEKL. V shed 0 bases and J shed 3 bases, with 24 bases lying between them. CDR3 region: CASSQDLTIIVGRGGNTIYF. The CDR3 region has the DNA TGCGCCAGCAGCCAAGATTTAACGATCATTGTAGGAAGAGGTGGAAACACCATATATTTT.

The chain links TRBV5-1 to TRBJ2-1, with 10 positions matching TRBD1. With 5 bases clipped from V and 6 bases from J, the junction kept 8 bases outside the gene matches. This CDR3 comprises 15 residues. Germline assignment: CDR1 SGHRS and CDR2 YFSETQ. This CDR3 is CASSYGTGVSNEQFF. CDR3 in DNA: TGCGCCAGCAGTTACGGGACAGGGGTTAGCAATGAGCAGTTCTTC.

The rearrangement uses TRBV5-6 and TRBJ1-1; TRBD1 aligns across 7 bases. CDR1 and CDR2 (germline): SGHDT, YYEEEE. V was clipped by 6 bases and J by 1 base; unmatched bases: 6. The CDR3 extends over 14 amino acids. The CDR3 DNA reads TGTGCCAGCAAAAAAGGGGACAGGAACACTGAAGCTTTCTTT. This codes for CASKKGDRNTEAFF.

The V gene is TRBV2, the J gene TRBJ2-5; 7 bases are shared with TRBD1. This CDR3 spans 12 amino acids. Germline loops: CDR1 SNHLY, CDR2 FYNNEI. J was trimmed by 4 bases and V by 10 bases; bases with no gene match: 6. This CDR3 is CATRQGGETQYF. The CDR3 nucleotides read TGTGCCACCCGACAGGGTGGAGAGACCCAGTACTTC.

The V and J genes are TRBV5-1 and TRBJ1-2; D might be TRBD1 (6 bases). Germline-derived CDR1 and CDR2 are SGHRS and YFSETQ. The CDR3 extends over 16 amino acids. The V end was cut by 4 bases, the J end by 0 bases, with 16 bases between. The CDR3 DNA sequence: TGCGCCAGCAGCCCGTTAGGGGGTCCCTCTAACTATGGCTACACCTTC. Its protein product is CASSPLGGPSNYGYTF.

The V and J genes are TRBV3-1 (or the pseudogene TRBV3-2) and TRBJ2-7; 7 nucleotides match TRBD2. The length of the CDR3 is 15 residues. V lost 6 bases to trimming and J lost 2 bases; unmatched junction nucleotides: 10. CDR1 and CDR2 from the germline V gene are LGHDT and YNNKEL (reference sequence). CDR3 bases: TGTGCCAGCAGTCCGTGGCGGGGGTTCACCTACGAGCAGTACTTC. As protein: CASSPWRGFTYEQYF.

This chain links TRBV11-2 with TRBJ1-4; 7 bases match TRBD1. CDR1 is SGHAT and CDR2 is FQNNGV in the germline V gene. V dropped 5 bases and J dropped 7; count of bases not matched to a gene: 7. This CDR3 is built from 14 residues. The CDR3 loop is CASSHNQGGEKLFF. CDR3 coding DNA: TGTGCCAGCAGCCACAATCAGGGGGGTGAAAAACTGTTTTTT. Variable domain in full (rest from reference TRBV11-2 and TRBJ1-4): EAGVAQSPRYKIIEKRQSVAFWCNPISGHATLYWYQQILGQGPKLLIQFQNNGVVDDSQLPKDRFSAERLKGVDSTLKIQPAKLEDSAVYLCASSHNQGGEKLFFGSGTQLSVL.

The chain recombines TRBV2 with TRBJ1-4; 10 bases align to TRBD1. CDR1 SNHLY and CDR2 FYNNEI come from the germline V gene. This CDR3 comprises 16 residues. The V and J ends lost 4 bases and 7 bases, in that order; junction bases with no gene match: 9. CDR3 coding DNA: TGTGCCAGCAGTGGACTAACGGGGACAGGGGCTGAAAAACTGTTTTTT. This gives the protein CASSGLTGTGAEKLFF.

The chain couples TRBV5-5 to TRBJ2-5; TRBD1 might be the D (6 bases). Per the germline V gene, CDR1 is SGHKS and CDR2 is YYEKEE (reference sequence). V was clipped by 0 bases and J by 2 bases, with 11 bases between them. The CDR3 runs to 15 residues. This CDR3 reads CASSLAGQQQETQYF. CDR3 nucleotides: TGTGCCAGCAGCTTGGCCGGACAGCAACAAGAGACCCAGTACTTC.

This clone was seen more than once but under ten times. The CDR3 region is CSASPGGGNEQFF. The CDR3 DNA follows: TGCAGTGCTAGTCCCGGGGGAGGTAATGAGCAGTTCTTC. The V and J genes are TRBV20-1 and TRBJ2-1; possible D gene TRBD2, 6 bases. Germline CDR1 is DFQATT and CDR2 is SNEGSKA (reference sequence). The V end was cut by 3 bases, the J end by 7 bases, with 13 bases between. The CDR3 is made up of 13 amino acids.

The V gene is TRBV5-1, the J gene TRBJ2-7, with TRBD1 identical over 10 bases. This CDR3 spans 16 amino acids. V was pared by 4 bases and J by 4 bases, with 11 bases of the junction left unmatched. CDR1 is SGHRS and CDR2 is YFSETQ in the germline V gene. Written as DNA, the CDR3 is TGCGCCAGCAGCACCCGGGACAGGGGTAGCCCGTACGAGCAGTACTTC. Protein product: CASSTRDRGSPYEQYF. Full variable domain (rest looked up from reference TRBV5-1 and TRBJ2-7): KAGVTQTPRYLIKTRGQQVTLSCSPISGHRSVSWYQQTPGQGLQFLFEYFSETQRNKGNFPGRFSGRQFSNSRSEMNVSTLELGDSALYLCASSTRDRGSPYEQYFGPGTRLTVT.

V is TRBV13 and J is TRBJ1-2, with 9 nucleotides matching TRBD1. Germline V gene sequence: CDR1 PRHDT, CDR2 FYEKMQ (reference sequence). The CDR3 is 19 amino acids. Losses at the gene ends were 1 base for V and 1 base for J; bases not matched to a gene: 13. The DNA of the CDR3 is TGTGCCAGCAGCTTAGATGGTTTGGGACAGGGCTCTATTAACTATGGCTACACCTTC. It encodes CASSLDGLGQGSINYGYTF.

This clone has just a few counts. This chain connects TRBV28 to TRBJ1-5; D remains unclear. The CDR3 loop spans 13 amino acids. V was trimmed by 3 bases and J by 5 bases, leaving 8 bases between them. The germline CDR1 and CDR2 sequences are MDHEN and SYDVKM. CDR3 residues: CASSFFGDQPQHF. Here the CDR3 DNA reads TGTGCCAGCAGTTTCTTCGGGGATCAGCCCCAGCATTTT.

The CDR3 spells CASSVVGGSLSEQYF. For the CDR3, the DNA is TGTGCCAGCAGCGTAGTGGGCGGGAGCTTGAGCGAGCAGTACTTC. The V call is TRBV9, the J call TRBJ2-7, with 7 bases identical to TRBD2. This CDR3 contains 15 residues. J was trimmed by 6 bases and V by 0 bases; bases with no gene match: 9. CDR1 is SGDLS and CDR2 is YYNGEE in the germline V gene.